This is a list of T cell receptor beta chains from one sample in a study of circulating CD8 cells and anti-PD-1 response in melanoma. TCRdb re-analysed the reads in MiXCR, keeping a single row per CDR3 protein. Found here are over 250 distinct CDR3 sequences, about 9.4% of them singletons; the top ten hold around 49%. This material consisted of CD8+ T cells from PBMCs, taken at baseline or after one month of anti-PD-1 therapy (not recorded which). Source of these receptors: a human donor with melanoma. Both conserved end residues are part of each CDR3. The D gene is left open where the match is weak. Some rows mark clone size as missing; the rest say once, few, many or name a class of expanded clone.

v_call,j_call,d_call,clone_size,cdr3_aa,cdr3_nt
TRBV7-2,TRBJ2-7,.,large,CASSLEGSGRSYEQYF,TGTGCCAGCAGCTTAGAGGGGTCGGGCCGCTCCTACGAGCAGTACTTC
TRBV28,TRBJ2-7,.,medium-sized,CASSPPMVIGRTYEQYF,TGTGCCAGCAGCCCCCCCATGGTGATCGGACGAACCTACGAGCAGTACTTC
TRBV2,TRBJ1-1,.,medium-sized,CASSGLRTRTMNTEALF,TGTGCCAGCAGTGGCCTCCGGACCCGGACCATGAACACTGAAGCTCTCTTT
TRBV27,TRBJ2-5,.,hyperexpanded,CASSLGSGFATQYF,TGTGCCAGCAGTTTAGGATCAGGATTTGCGACCCAGTACTTC
TRBV25-1,TRBJ2-7,.,medium-sized,CASSEDGYSGEDYEQYF,TGTGCCAGCAGTGAAGACGGTTACAGCGGCGAGGACTACGAGCAGTACTTC
TRBV28,TRBJ2-7,.,few,CASSSVDTKFHYERYF,TGTGCCAGCAGTTCGGTGGACACCAAATTTCACTACGAGCGGTACTTC
TRBV28,TRBJ1-5,.,large,CASSPPRGPQHF,TGTGCCAGCAGTCCACCTAGGGGGCCCCAGCATTTT
TRBV21-1,TRBJ1-5,.,large,CANYGTGNQPQHF,TGTGCCAACTACGGGACAGGGAATCAGCCCCAGCATTTT
TRBV2,TRBJ2-7,.,hyperexpanded,CASSDQSMSYEQYF,TGTGCCAGCAGTGACCAGTCTATGTCCTACGAGCAGTACTTC
TRBV29-1,TRBJ2-5,TRBD2,large,CSVEDRGTSGEETQYF,TGCAGCGTTGAAGATCGGGGAACTAGCGGGGAAGAGACCCAGTACTTC
TRBV28,TRBJ2-3,.,medium-sized,CASSSDLTPLVKEDTDTQYF,TGTGCCAGCAGTTCCGACCTTACGCCCTTAGTTAAGGAGGACACAGATACGCAGTATTTT
TRBV20-1,TRBJ1-3,.,large,CSARDDRRSGNTIYF,TGCAGTGCTAGAGATGACAGGAGATCTGGAAACACCATATATTTT
TRBV20-1,TRBJ2-5,.,.,CSGGVPTYQETQYF,TGCAGCGGGGGTGTGCCGACTTACCAAGAGACCCAGTACTTC
TRBV24-1,TRBJ2-7,.,large,CATSSYKDNDEQYF,TGTGCCACCAGCAGTTATAAGGACAACGACGAGCAGTACTTC
TRBV27,TRBJ2-7,.,large,CASSFGGGEQYF,TGTGCCAGCAGTTTTGGAGGAGGCGAGCAGTACTTC
TRBV7-3,TRBJ2-1,.,large,CASSSSGGGGDEQFF,TGTGCCAGCAGCTCATCCGGAGGAGGGGGGGATGAGCAGTTCTTC
TRBV28,TRBJ2-5,TRBD1,large,CASSLTTQGWETQYF,TGTGCCAGCAGTCTCACAACACAGGGGTGGGAGACCCAGTACTTC
TRBV10-3,TRBJ2-7,TRBD2,medium-sized,CAISEFWRGESFEQYF,TGTGCCATCAGTGAGTTTTGGCGGGGGGAATCCTTCGAGCAGTACTTC
TRBV20-1,TRBJ2-7,.,hyperexpanded,CSAPGQGFSYEQYF,TGCAGTGCTCCGGGGCAGGGCTTCTCCTACGAGCAGTACTTC
TRBV28,TRBJ2-2,.,large,CASSFPIKGRTGELFF,TGTGCCAGCAGTTTCCCTATCAAGGGTCGCACCGGGGAGCTGTTTTTT
TRBV2,TRBJ2-5,TRBD2,large,CASSEGLAEETQYF,TGTGCCAGCAGTGAAGGACTAGCGGAAGAGACCCAGTACTTC
TRBV19,TRBJ2-2,.,medium-sized,CASSINRAHAGELFF,TGTGCCAGTAGTATTAATAGGGCTCATGCCGGGGAGCTGTTTTTT
TRBV29-1,TRBJ2-1,.,large,CSGRVPQENEQFF,TGCAGCGGCCGGGTGCCACAGGAAAATGAGCAGTTCTTC